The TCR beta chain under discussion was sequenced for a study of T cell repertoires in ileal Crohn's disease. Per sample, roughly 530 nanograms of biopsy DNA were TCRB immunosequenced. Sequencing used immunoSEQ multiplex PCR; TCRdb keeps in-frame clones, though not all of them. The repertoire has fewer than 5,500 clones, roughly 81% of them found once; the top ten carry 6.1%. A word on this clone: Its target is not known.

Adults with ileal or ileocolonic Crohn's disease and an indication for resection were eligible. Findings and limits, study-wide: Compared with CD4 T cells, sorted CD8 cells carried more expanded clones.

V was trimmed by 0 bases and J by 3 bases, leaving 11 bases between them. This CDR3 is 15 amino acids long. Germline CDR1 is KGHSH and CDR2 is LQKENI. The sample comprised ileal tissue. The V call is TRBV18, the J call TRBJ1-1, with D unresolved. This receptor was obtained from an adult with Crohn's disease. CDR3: CASSPPGRLDTEAFF. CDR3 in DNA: TGTGCCAGCTCACCACCTGGCAGGTTAGACACTGAAGCTTTCTTT. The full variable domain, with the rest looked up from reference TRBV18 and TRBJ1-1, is NAGVMQNPRHLVRRRGQEARLRCSPMKGHSHVYWYRQLPEEGLKFMVYLQKENIIDESGMPKERFSAEFPKEGPSILRIQQVVRGDSAAYFCASSPPGRLDTEAFFGQGTRLTVV.